The 29 T cell receptor beta chains below were found in one sample sequenced in a study of T cell repertoires in cytomegalovirus infection. In TCRdb, the reads were re-called with MiXCR into one record per CDR3 protein. In the table there are more than 250,000 distinct CDR3 sequences, about an eighth of which are singletons. Sequenced: PBMCs. The receptors stem from a human donor in good health (CMV status not recorded). Some clones in this sample may be carry-over from other donors' samples.

This clonotype occurred many times. V gene TRBV4-3 combines with J gene TRBJ2-7; 7 nucleotides match TRBD1. CDR1 and CDR2 from the germline V gene are LGHNA and YSLEER. The CDR3 is 17 amino acids. The junction had 19 bases not matched to a gene; V was cut back by 4 bases and J by 7 bases. CDR3 sequence (DNA): TGCGCCAGCAGCCCCTCCAAGGCCCGACAGGGCACTGATGAGCAGTACTTC. Translating gives CASSPSKARQGTDEQYF.

Ten or more counts support this clonotype. The gene calls are TRBV7-2 and TRBJ2-3; 9 bases map to TRBD2. The length of the CDR3 is 15 residues. The V gene's germline CDR1 is SGHTA and CDR2 FQGNSA. Trimming cost V 5 bases and J 3 bases; bases outside gene matches: 6. CDR3 in amino acids: CASSPRAGGTDTQYF. The CDR3 DNA reads TGTGCCAGCAGCCCCCGAGCGGGGGGAACAGATACGCAGTATTTT.

The table lists this clonotype with a few counts. The chain joins TRBV11-2 to TRBJ2-1; 7 positions match TRBD2. Trimming removed 1 base from V and 2 bases from J; junction bases left unmatched: 11. Germline assignment: CDR1 SGHAT and CDR2 FQNNGV. The CDR3 is 18 amino acids. This chain's CDR3 is CASSLVLSGTTTYNEQFF. CDR3 bases: TGTGCCAGCAGCTTAGTACTCTCCGGGACTACCACCTACAATGAGCAGTTCTTC.

The chain combines TRBV20-1 with TRBJ2-7; D not certain. Germline V gene sequence: CDR1 DFQATT, CDR2 SNEGSKA (reference sequence). CDR3 length: 12 residues. V was clipped by 6 bases and J by 3 bases, with 12 bases between them. The CDR3 coding sequence is TGCAGTGCGGTGATACTGGGCTACGAGCAGTACTTC. Translated: CSAVILGYEQYF.

This sequence joins TRBV6-4 and TRBJ2-1; possibly TRBD1 for D (6 bases). The germline CDR1 and CDR2 sequences are MRHNA and SNTAGT. CDR3 length: 14 amino acids. V was shortened by 2 bases and J by 3 bases, with 8 bases between the two germline ends. The CDR3 nucleotides read TGTGCCAGCAGTGACGGACAGAACTACAATGAGCAGTTCTTC. Its protein is CASSDGQNYNEQFF.

This clonotype showed up just a few times. The chain carries TRBV19 and TRBJ1-1; tentative D call: TRBD1 (5 bases). This CDR3 contains 15 residues. Trimming shortened V by 6 bases and J by 2 bases, and 16 bases separated the two germline ends. The germline CDR1 and CDR2 sequences are LNHDA and SQIVND (reference sequence). The CDR3 DNA is TGTGCCAGTAGACCGGGGCTGCTCCCCAACACTGAAGCTTTCTTT. Translated: CASRPGLLPNTEAFF. Full variable domain (outside the CDR3, taken from reference TRBV19 and TRBJ1-1): DGGITQSPKYLFRKEGQNVTLSCEQNLNHDAMYWYRQDPGQGLRLIYYSQIVNDFQKGDIAEGYSVSREKKESFPLTVTSAQKNPTAFYLCASRPGLLPNTEAFFGQGTRLTVV.

This clonotype was observed many times. The chain joins TRBV7-2 to TRBJ1-3; D is unresolved. The CDR3 has 15 amino acids. V was clipped by 1 base and J by 0 bases, with 7 bases between them. Germline assignment: CDR1 SGHTA and CDR2 FQGNSA. The CDR3 reads CASSLEGSSGNTIYF. In nucleotides, the CDR3 is TGTGCCAGCAGCTTAGAAGGGTCCTCTGGAAACACCATATATTTT. The complete variable domain, with remaining parts taken from reference TRBV7-2 and TRBJ1-3, reads GAGVSQSPSNKVTEKGKDVELRCDPISGHTALYWYRQSLGQGLEFLIYFQGNSAPDKSGLPSDRFSAERTGGSVSTLTIQRTQQEDSAVYLCASSLEGSSGNTIYFGEGSWLTVV.

In its sample, this clonotype was seen a few times. This chain uses TRBV28 with TRBJ2-2; the D gene is possibly TRBD2 (5 bases). This CDR3 has 15 residues. Germline V gene data show CDR1 as MDHEN and CDR2 as SYDVKM. The V and J ends lost 6 bases and 7 bases respectively, with 18 bases between them. As DNA, the CDR3 is TGTGCCAGCAGCCCACCGGGGTCCAAACTCGGGGAGCTGTTTTTT. This translates into CASSPPGSKLGELFF.

This clonotype was picked up many times. J is TRBJ2-2 and V is TRBV7-3; 11 bases map to TRBD2. The CDR3 totals 17 residues. V dropped 5 bases and J dropped 4; count of bases not matched to a gene: 9. Per germline, CDR1 SGHTA and CDR2 FQGTGA. DNA for the CDR3: TGTGCCAGCAGCCTCCCCCTAGCGGGAGGACTCACCGGGGAGCTGTTTTTT. It is translated as CASSLPLAGGLTGELFF.

The DNA of the CDR3 is TGTGCCAGTAGTATCATTGGAGGGAGATCTGCGGAAGCGAACACTGAAGCTTTCTTT. This translates into CASSIIGGRSAEANTEAFF. The chain uses TRBV19 and TRBJ1-1; no clear D. V lost 3 bases and J 1 base, leaving 24 bases between the germline ends. CDR3 length: 19 residues. The germline gives CDR1 LNHDA, CDR2 SQIVND (reference sequence).

This clonotype was seen many times. The chain has TRBV7-2 and TRBJ1-1; D not certain. V was clipped by 4 bases and J by 1 base, with 19 bases between them. Germline lookup yields CDR1 SGHTA and CDR2 FQGNSA. The CDR3 loop spans 17 amino acids. DNA for the CDR3: TGTGCCAGCAGCTCGACCGGGGTTCCCACAGCGAACACTGAAGCTTTCTTT. It is translated as CASSSTGVPTANTEAFF.

This chain links TRBV4-1 with TRBJ1-2; the D is unclear. Germline assignment: CDR1 MGHRA and CDR2 YSYEKL. V lost 1 base and J 2 bases, leaving 11 bases between the germline ends. The CDR3 sequence is 15 residues long. CDR3 sequence (DNA): TGCGCCAGCAGCCAAGGCTACCTGCAAAACTATGGCTACACCTTC. This sequence encodes CASSQGYLQNYGYTF.

Ten or more counts support this clonotype. The gene calls are TRBV7-9 and TRBJ1-2, with a tentative D call TRBD1 (6 bases). There are 13 residues in the CDR3. Looked up from germline, CDR1 is SEHNR and CDR2 is FQNEAQ (reference sequence). The V and J ends lost 2 bases and 6 bases respectively, with 10 bases between them. The CDR3 nucleotides are TGTGCCAGCAGCTTAACCGCAGGGGATGGCTACACCTTC. Protein: CASSLTAGDGYTF.

This chain links TRBV6-2 or TRBV6-3 with TRBJ2-2; no definite D call. With 8 bases removed from V and 0 bases from J, the gap between germline ends came to 10 bases. CDR1 MNHEY and CDR2 SVGEGT come from the germline V gene. CDR3 size: 14 residues. The chain's CDR3 is CASLKDANTGELFF. CDR3 DNA: TGTGCCAGCCTCAAGGACGCGAACACCGGGGAGCTGTTTTTT.

This clonotype was found many times. The V call is TRBV29-1, the J call TRBJ1-2; D remains unclear. Deletions cut 7 bases from V and 8 bases from J, with 17 bases between. CDR1 is SQVTM and CDR2 is ANQGSEA in the germline V gene. The CDR3 covers 12 residues. This chain's CDR3 is CSAGGQPLGYTF. Here the CDR3 DNA reads TGCAGCGCCGGTGGGCAGCCGCTGGGCTACACCTTC. Full variable domain (outside the CDR3, taken from reference TRBV29-1 and TRBJ1-2): SAVISQKPSRDICQRGTSLTIQCQVDSQVTMMFWYRQQPGQSLTLIATANQGSEATYESGFVIDKFPISRPNLTFSTLTVSNMSPEDSSIYLCSAGGQPLGYTFGSGTRLTVV.

This clonotype was seen a handful of times. The rearrangement joins TRBV6-2 or TRBV6-3 to TRBJ1-1; D perhaps matches TRBD1 (5 bases). The CDR3 is 15 residues long. V was shortened by 6 bases and J by 2 bases, with 16 bases between the two germline ends. The V gene's germline CDR1 is MNHEY and CDR2 SVGEGT. CDR3 nucleotide sequence: TGTGCCAGCAGCCACGGGACCGCCAAAAACACTGAAGCTTTCTTT. Its translation: CASSHGTAKNTEAFF.

CDR3 sequence: CASSQGGQPQHF. CDR3 DNA sequence: TGTGCCAGCAGCCAAGGAGGACAGCCCCAGCATTTT. The chain has TRBV3-1 and TRBJ1-5; D is uncertain. This CDR3 contains 12 residues. The germline V and J ends were trimmed by 1 base and 7 bases, with 5 bases remaining between them. Germline assignment: CDR1 LGHDT and CDR2 YNNKEL (reference sequence).

This clonotype was detected a few times. The chain recombines TRBV19 with TRBJ1-1; D is uncertain. The length of the CDR3 is 15 residues. CDR1 is LNHDA, CDR2 SQIVND, per germline (reference sequence). Between the trimmed V and J ends, which lost 4 bases and 0 bases, there was a span of 12 bases. The CDR3 DNA reads as TGTGCCAGTAGTACAAATCAGTACATGAACACTGAAGCTTTCTTT. Translation gives CASSTNQYMNTEAFF.

This clonotype was seen ten or more times. The chain uses TRBV7-2 and TRBJ2-7; 7 bases line up with TRBD2. Per the germline V gene, CDR1 is SGHTA and CDR2 is FQGNSA. The CDR3 has 17 residues. The trim removed 0 bases at V and 2 bases at J, leaving 10 bases unmatched. In DNA, the CDR3 is TGTGCCAGCAGCTTAGCAGCCTTTGGCGGGAGACCCTACGAGCAGTACTTC. Protein sequence: CASSLAAFGGRPYEQYF.

The gene calls are TRBV9 and TRBJ1-4, with no clear D. V lost 2 bases to trimming and J lost 8 bases, with 13 bases between them. The CDR3 covers 14 residues. CDR1 is SGDLS and CDR2 is YYNGEE in the germline V gene. The CDR3 DNA sequence: TGTGCCAGCAGCGTCGGGTCTTTGCAGGAAAAACTGTTTTTT. It codes for CASSVGSLQEKLFF. Together with reference TRBV9 and TRBJ1-4, the CDR3 gives the full variable domain: DSGVTQTPKHLITATGQRVTLRCSPRSGDLSVYWYQQSLDQGLQFLIQYYNGEERAKGNILERFSAQQFPDLHSELNLSSLELGDSALYFCASSVGSLQEKLFFGSGTQLSVL.

This clonotype was picked up a small number of times. The chain carries TRBV23-1 and TRBJ1-1; 7 bases line up with TRBD1. TRBV23-1 is treated as an ORF (open reading frame) with a function not yet certain. The CDR3 contains 17 residues. V lost 4 bases, J lost 0 bases, and 11 bases stayed unmatched. The CDR3 nucleotides are TGCGCCAGCAGTCGGGGGACAGTATACTACATGAACACTGAAGCTTTCTTT. Its protein is CASSRGTVYYMNTEAFF.

The CDR3 bases are TGCAGCGGAGCACCTCGGGGTAGTTACAATGAGCAGTTCTTC. Its translation is CSGAPRGSYNEQFF. The chain links TRBV29-1 to TRBJ2-1; D perhaps matches TRBD2 (5 bases). With 7 bases removed from V and 4 bases from J, the gap between germline ends came to 17 bases. This CDR3 spans 14 amino acids. The germline gives CDR1 SQVTM, CDR2 ANQGSEA.

The chain links TRBV6-2 or TRBV6-3 to TRBJ2-1; D gene uncertain. The CDR3 contains 13 residues. Looked up from germline, CDR1 is MNHEY and CDR2 is SVGEGT. V lost 8 bases to trimming and J lost 9 bases, with 17 bases between them. The CDR3: CASGVSRLGEQFF. The CDR3 DNA sequence: TGTGCCAGCGGGGTCTCCAGGTTGGGTGAGCAGTTCTTC.

This clonotype was seen a few times. This chain connects TRBV19 to TRBJ2-5; perhaps TRBD2 as D (5 bases). V was pared by 5 bases and J by 4 bases, with 14 bases between. The CDR3 covers 14 residues. Germline V lookup: CDR1 LNHDA, CDR2 SQIVND (reference sequence). CDR3 residues: CASSPSTAGETQYF. CDR3 DNA sequence: TGTGCCAGTAGTCCCTCGACCGCGGGAGAGACCCAGTACTTC.

This clonotype was seen repeatedly, ten times or more. V is TRBV7-2 and J is TRBJ1-2; D is perhaps TRBD1 (5 bases). The CDR3 contains 13 residues. Germline V gene sequence: CDR1 SGHTA, CDR2 FQGNSA. V shed 5 bases and J shed 9 bases, with 16 bases lying between them. In DNA form, the CDR3 reads TGTGCCAGCAGCCAGATTCGAGACAGCCGCTACACCTTC. It yields the protein CASSQIRDSRYTF.

This clonotype was counted ten times or more. The chain couples TRBV29-1 to TRBJ1-1; D gene uncertain. Per germline, CDR1 SQVTM and CDR2 ANQGSEA. Trimming pared 4 bases from V and 1 base from J, leaving 7 bases between. CDR3 size: 12 residues. CDR3 loop: CSVGTGNTEAFF. DNA for the CDR3: TGCAGCGTTGGGACGGGGAACACTGAAGCTTTCTTT.

The chain combines TRBV29-1 with TRBJ2-7; 12 bases map to TRBD2. CDR3 length: 15 residues. Per the germline V gene, CDR1 is SQVTM and CDR2 is ANQGSEA. Unmatched junction bases numbered 9, after V lost 6 bases and J lost 3 bases. The CDR3 sequence: CSVGTSGRGVYEQYF. Here the CDR3 DNA reads TGCAGCGTCGGGACTAGCGGGCGGGGTGTCTACGAGCAGTACTTC.

This chain connects TRBV12-3 or TRBV12-4 to TRBJ2-7; D not certain. This CDR3 spans 13 amino acids. The V and J ends lost 7 bases and 3 bases respectively, with 13 bases between them. As DNA, the CDR3 is TGTGCCAGCAAAGTTTGGGGAATCTACGAGCAGTACTTC. Translating it yields CASKVWGIYEQYF.

Many counts were recorded for this clonotype. The V gene is TRBV7-3, the J gene TRBJ1-5, with a possible D match to TRBD1 (5 bases). The length of the CDR3 is 13 residues. Germline values: CDR1 SGHTA, CDR2 FQGTGA. Between the trimmed V and J ends, which lost 4 bases and 6 bases, there was a span of 10 bases. The DNA for the CDR3 is TGTGCCAGCAGCTCTGCGAGGGGTCAGCCCCAGCATTTT. Its protein is CASSSARGQPQHF.